The 18 T cell receptor beta chains in this list originate from one sample, sequenced in a study of blood T cells in healthy people across ages. Sample-barcoded 5' priming and a J-beta primer mix drove a second PCR of about 7 to 12 cycles. Via MiXCR, TCRdb re-called the 5' RACE reads, giving one row per CDR3 protein. The sample carries about 1.5 million distinct CDR3 sequences, roughly 43% recorded once. Material: blood. The source of these receptors is a woman between 18 and 29 years old in good health.

This clonotype came up a few times. The chain combines TRBV24-1 with TRBJ2-5; D perhaps matches TRBD1 (6 bases). The J call may be incorrect, as the DNA end agrees better with TRBJ2-7. CDR3 length: 12 amino acids. The V gene's germline CDR1 is KGHDR and CDR2 SFDVKD. The DNA for the CDR3 is TGTGCCACCAGTGCCGGACAGTACGAGCAGTACTTC. The encoded protein is CATSAGQYEQYF.

The chain recombines TRBV4-3 with TRBJ1-4; D gene unclear. This CDR3 region has 15 residues. V dropped 0 bases and J dropped 8 bases, with 13 bases sitting between them. CDR1 is LGHNA and CDR2 is YSLEER in the germline V gene. CDR3 sequence reads: CASSQDGRVHEKLFF. CDR3 nucleotides: TGCGCCAGCAGCCAAGACGGCCGGGTACACGAAAAACTGTTTTTT.

The chain uses TRBV9 and TRBJ2-1, with D possibly being TRBD1 (6 bases). CDR3 length: 16 amino acids. Germline lookup yields CDR1 SGDLS and CDR2 YYNGEE. The V end lost 3 bases, the J end lost 0 bases, and 13 bases lay between the germline ends. The CDR3 loop reads CASSEDSSSSYNEQFF. The CDR3 coding sequence is TGTGCCAGCAGCGAGGACAGTTCGAGCTCCTACAATGAGCAGTTCTTC.

The chain couples TRBV5-8 to TRBJ2-1; D is undetermined. Per germline, CDR1 SGHTS and CDR2 YDEGEE. V lost 0 bases and J 2 bases, leaving 15 bases between the germline ends. The CDR3 loop spans 17 amino acids. The CDR3 nucleotides read TGTGCCAGCAGCTTGGCCACTGGGAATGTGGCCTACAATGAGCAGTTCTTC. Translated, it gives CASSLATGNVAYNEQFF.

The sample holds many counts of this clonotype. The chain couples TRBV7-9 to TRBJ2-5, with D unclear. The V end lost 5 bases, the J end lost 7 bases, and 8 bases lay between the germline ends. Per germline, CDR1 SEHNR and CDR2 FQNEAQ (reference sequence). This CDR3 has 11 amino acids. The CDR3 loop reads CASSKDPTQYF. The CDR3 bases are TGTGCCAGCAGCAAAGATCCGACCCAGTACTTC. Full variable domain (remainder filled in from reference TRBV7-9 and TRBJ2-5): DTGVSQNPRHKITKRGQNVTFRCDPISEHNRLYWYRQTLGQGPEFLTYFQNEAQLEKSRLLSDRFSAERPKGSFSTLEIQRTEQGDSAMYLCASSKDPTQYFGPGTRLLVL.

In DNA form, the CDR3 reads TGTGCCAGCTTCAAGCGGGAGGTCGCCGGAGATACGCAGTATTTT. It specifies CASFKREVAGDTQYF. The chain combines TRBV28 with TRBJ2-3; TRBD2 aligns across 9 bases. This CDR3 has 15 residues. Germline V gene sequence: CDR1 MDHEN, CDR2 SYDVKM. With 8 bases clipped from V and 5 bases from J, the junction kept 11 bases outside the gene matches.

This chain connects TRBV4-1 to TRBJ1-1; D unresolved. Trimming took off 0 bases at V and 3 bases at J, with 14 bases between the two ends. Looked up from germline, CDR1 is MGHRA and CDR2 is YSYEKL. This CDR3 region has 16 residues. This CDR3 reads CASSQDIRPRDTEAFF. For the CDR3, the DNA is TGCGCCAGCAGCCAAGATATTCGGCCTAGGGACACTGAAGCTTTCTTT.

This clonotype was seen only a few times. CDR3 loop: CASGLENSPLHF. The CDR3 bases are TGTGCTAGTGGTTTGGAGAATTCACCCCTCCACTTT. The rearrangement joins TRBV12-5 to TRBJ1-6; D gene ambiguous. CDR1 LGHNT and CDR2 FRNRAP come from the germline V gene. Trimming left V 1 base short and J 7 bases short, with 2 bases between. This CDR3 is 12 amino acids long.

This clonotype was picked up a small number of times. The CDR3 nucleotides read TGCGCCAGCAGCCAAGATCGTCGGGGGACGCTGAACACTGAAGCTTTCTTT. As protein: CASSQDRRGTLNTEAFF. The chain combines TRBV4-3 with TRBJ1-1, with D tentatively TRBD1 (5 bases). The CDR3 covers 17 residues. CDR1 is LGHNA, CDR2 YSLEER, per germline. The V end lost 0 bases, the J end lost 0 bases, and 14 bases lay between the germline ends.

The gene calls are TRBV18 and TRBJ2-7; D may be TRBD1 (5 bases). The germline V gene has CDR1 KGHSH and CDR2 LQKENI. The CDR3 covers 19 residues. Trimming shortened V by 0 bases and J by 1 base, and 22 bases separated the two germline ends. CDR3 region: CASSPPQRWGAKYSYEQYF. CDR3 nucleotides: TGTGCCAGCTCACCACCGCAAAGATGGGGCGCAAAATATTCCTACGAGCAGTACTTC.

This clonotype turned up a few times. The chain employs TRBV7-2 and TRBJ1-3; D unclear. CDR3 size: 14 residues. V lost 1 base and J lost 3, with 7 bases in between. The germline gives CDR1 SGHTA, CDR2 FQGNSA. CDR3 DNA sequence: TGTGCCAGCAGCTTAGGGGTCCTTGGAAACACCATATATTTT. Amino acids: CASSLGVLGNTIYF.

This clonotype turned up a few times. This sequence joins TRBV5-5 and TRBJ1-1; possible D gene TRBD1, 6 bases. Germline CDR1 and CDR2: SGHKS and YYEKEE (reference sequence). The V gene lost 2 bases and the J gene lost 4 bases, with 12 bases spanning the gap. This CDR3 region has 14 residues. As DNA, the CDR3 is TGTGCCAGCAGCTTTGCAGGGGAGGGCACTGAAGCTTTCTTT. Amino acids: CASSFAGEGTEAFF.

This clonotype was detected only a few times. V is TRBV11-2 and J is TRBJ2-5; D is unresolved. This CDR3 has 15 amino acids. Germline CDR1 SGHAT, CDR2 FQNNGV. Trimming left V 1 base short and J 10 bases short, with 19 bases between. The CDR3 DNA reads as TGTGCCAGCAGCTTAGGGCAGGCGACCTTTGGAATCCAGTACTTC. This encodes CASSLGQATFGIQYF.

On this clonotype itself: The junction does not match germline at one end; this may be a read error. V usage is TRBV4-1 and J usage is TRBJ1-4; a possible D gene is TRBD1 (6 bases). Germline assignment: CDR1 MGHRA and CDR2 YSYEKL. The CDR3 length is 16 residues. The CDR3 coding sequence is TGCGCCTGCAGCCAAGGGTCCCAGGGGAGTAATGAAAAACTGTTTTTT. This encodes CACSQGSQGSNEKLFF.

The chain couples TRBV12-3 or TRBV12-4 to TRBJ1-2; 9 nucleotides line up with TRBD1. There are 15 residues in the CDR3. J gave up 5 bases and V 4 bases, and 8 bases lay outside the gene matches. CDR3 amino acids: CASSYRGRGVYGYTF. CDR3 bases: TGTGCCAGCAGTTACAGGGGGCGCGGGGTATATGGCTACACCTTC.

This clonotype came up a few times. The gene calls are TRBV3-1 and TRBJ2-1; TRBD2 is a possible D gene (6 bases). There are 13 residues in the CDR3. The germline gives CDR1 LGHDT, CDR2 YNNKEL (reference sequence). Trimming shortened V by 4 bases and J by 12 bases, and 16 bases separated the two germline ends. CDR3 nucleotides: TGTGCCAGCAGCCGGACTAAGAGGTTCGGGCAGTTCTTC. Translated, it gives CASSRTKRFGQFF.

CDR3 loop: CASRKDRDEAFF. The CDR3 nucleotides read TGTGCCAGCAGAAAAGACAGGGATGAGGCTTTCTTT. This chain connects TRBV5-4 to TRBJ1-1, with TRBD1 matching over 7 bases. Germline V gene lookup returns CDR1 SGHNT and CDR2 YYREEE (reference sequence). CDR3 size: 12 residues. With V trimmed by 5 bases and J by 11 bases, 9 bases remained unmatched.

The CDR3 loop reads CASSLSGHTNYGYTF. The CDR3 DNA follows: TGTGCCAGCAGCTTATCGGGACATACTAACTATGGCTACACCTTC. The chain couples TRBV5-5 to TRBJ1-2, with D maybe TRBD1 (6 bases). Germline-derived CDR1 and CDR2 are SGHKS and YYEKEE (reference sequence). The V end was cut by 2 bases, the J end by 0 bases, with 11 bases between. This CDR3 comprises 15 residues.